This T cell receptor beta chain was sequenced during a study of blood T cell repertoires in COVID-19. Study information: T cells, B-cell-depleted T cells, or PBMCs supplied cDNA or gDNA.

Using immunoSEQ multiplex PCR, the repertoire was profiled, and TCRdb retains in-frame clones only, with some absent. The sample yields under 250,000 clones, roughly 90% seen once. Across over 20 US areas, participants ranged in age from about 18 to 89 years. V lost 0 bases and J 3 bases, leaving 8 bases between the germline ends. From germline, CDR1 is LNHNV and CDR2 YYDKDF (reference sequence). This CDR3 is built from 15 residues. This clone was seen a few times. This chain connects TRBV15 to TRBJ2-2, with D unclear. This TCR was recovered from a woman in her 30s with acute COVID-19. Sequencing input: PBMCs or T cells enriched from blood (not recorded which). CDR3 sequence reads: CATSRERQYTGELFF. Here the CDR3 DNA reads TGTGCCACCAGCAGAGAACGACAATACACCGGGGAGCTGTTTTTT.